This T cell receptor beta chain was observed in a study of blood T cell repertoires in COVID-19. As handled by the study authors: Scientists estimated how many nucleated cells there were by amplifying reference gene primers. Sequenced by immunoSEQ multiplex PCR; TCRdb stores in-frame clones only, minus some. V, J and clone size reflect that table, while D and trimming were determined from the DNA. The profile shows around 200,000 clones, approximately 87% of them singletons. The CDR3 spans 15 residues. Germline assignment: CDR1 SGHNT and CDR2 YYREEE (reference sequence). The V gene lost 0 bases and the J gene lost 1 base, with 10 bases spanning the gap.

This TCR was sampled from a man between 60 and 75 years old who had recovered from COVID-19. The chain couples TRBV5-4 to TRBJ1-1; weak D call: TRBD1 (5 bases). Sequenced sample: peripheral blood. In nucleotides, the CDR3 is TGTGCCAGCAGCTTGGTTGGGGCAGGGAACACTGAAGCTTTCTTT. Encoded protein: CASSLVGAGNTEAFF.